This note documents a single TCR beta chain sequence. No antigen is known for it. The germline gives CDR1 MDHEN, CDR2 SYDVKM. The V and J ends lost 2 bases and 3 bases, in that order; junction bases with no gene match: 1. The CDR3 is 14 residues long. The entry originates in a study of beta chain features in type 1 diabetes. Study information: The patients were much like the healthy donors in age, gender and cell yields. Study conclusions and caveats: HLA effects on TCRB rearrangement stayed unresolved here.

Expressed TCRB transcripts got sequenced, as all isolated RNA was reverse transcribed. Using immunoSEQ multiplex PCR, the repertoire was profiled, and TCRdb retains in-frame clones only, with some absent. The table has roughly 140,000 clones, about 8.1% seen once. Populations isolated by sorting all had purity greater than 95%. The rearrangement joins TRBV28 to TRBJ2-3, with 8 bases that match TRBD2. The receptor comes from a man between 18 and 29 years old in good health. The material sequenced was central memory CD4+ T cells from blood. CDR3 bases: TGTGCCAGCAGTTTACGCGGGAGGACAGATACGCAGTATTTT. Translated: CASSLRGRTDTQYF.